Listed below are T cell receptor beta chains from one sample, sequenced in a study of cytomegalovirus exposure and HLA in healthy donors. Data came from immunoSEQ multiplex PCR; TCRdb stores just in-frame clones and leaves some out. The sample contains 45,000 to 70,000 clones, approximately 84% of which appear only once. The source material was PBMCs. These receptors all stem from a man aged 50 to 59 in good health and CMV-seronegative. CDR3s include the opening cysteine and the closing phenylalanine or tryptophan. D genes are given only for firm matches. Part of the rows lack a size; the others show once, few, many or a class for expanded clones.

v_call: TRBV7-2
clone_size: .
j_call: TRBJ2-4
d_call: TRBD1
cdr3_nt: TGTGCCAGCAGCCTCAGAGGGACAGGGGGCTTGCGGATTCAGTACTTC
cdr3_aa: CASSLRGTGGLRIQYF

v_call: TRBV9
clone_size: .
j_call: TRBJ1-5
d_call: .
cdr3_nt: TGTGCCAGCAGCGTAAGGTCAGGGTCGGCGCCAAATCAGCCCCAGCATTTT
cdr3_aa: CASSVRSGSAPNQPQHF

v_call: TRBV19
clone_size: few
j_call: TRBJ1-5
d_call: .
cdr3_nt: TGTGCCAGTAGTATAGTGAGGAATCAGCCCCAGCATTTT
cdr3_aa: CASSIVRNQPQHF

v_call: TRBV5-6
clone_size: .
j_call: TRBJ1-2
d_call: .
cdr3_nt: TGTGCCAGCAGCGAGTTGCACGGTGGCTATGGCTACACCTTC
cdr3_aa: CASSELHGGYGYTF

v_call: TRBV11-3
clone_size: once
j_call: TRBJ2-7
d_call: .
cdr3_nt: TGTGCCAGCAGCTTAGGTGTAGGGGCTGTCGAGCAGTACTTC
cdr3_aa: CASSLGVGAVEQYF

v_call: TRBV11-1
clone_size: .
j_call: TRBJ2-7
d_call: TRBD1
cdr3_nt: TGTGCCAGCAGCTTAAAAGGGACAGGGGACTACTACGAGCAGTACTTC
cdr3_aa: CASSLKGTGDYYEQYF

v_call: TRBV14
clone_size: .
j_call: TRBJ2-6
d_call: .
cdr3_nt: TGTGCCAGCAGCCAGGGGCTGGGAGGGGCCAACGTCCTGACTTTC
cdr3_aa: CASSQGLGGANVLTF

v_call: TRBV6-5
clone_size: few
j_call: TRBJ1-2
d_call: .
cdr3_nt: TGTGCCAGCAGTTATCACAGAAACTATGGCTACACCTTC
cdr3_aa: CASSYHRNYGYTF

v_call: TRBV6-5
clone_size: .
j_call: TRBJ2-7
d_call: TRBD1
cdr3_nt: TGTGCCAGCAGTAAGGGACAGGACTACGAGCAGTACTTC
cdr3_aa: CASSKGQDYEQYF

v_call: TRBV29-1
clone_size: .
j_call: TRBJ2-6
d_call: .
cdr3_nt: TGCAGCGTTGGACTGGGTGCCATCTCTGGGGCCAACGTCCTGACTTTC
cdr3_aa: CSVGLGAISGANVLTF

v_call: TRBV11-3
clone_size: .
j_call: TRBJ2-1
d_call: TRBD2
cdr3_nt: TGTGCCAGCAGCCCCGGGGGGGGTCGGCACAATGAGCAGTTCTTC
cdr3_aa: CASSPGGGRHNEQFF

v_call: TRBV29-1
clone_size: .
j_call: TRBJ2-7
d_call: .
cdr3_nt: TGCAGCGTTGAAAGTAGCAGTCCCTACGAGCAGTACTTC
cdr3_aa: CSVESSSPYEQYF

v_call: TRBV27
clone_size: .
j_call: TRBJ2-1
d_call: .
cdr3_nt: TGTGCCAGCAGCTCCCTCTTACAGGGCAATGAGCAGTTCTTC
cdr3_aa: CASSSLLQGNEQFF

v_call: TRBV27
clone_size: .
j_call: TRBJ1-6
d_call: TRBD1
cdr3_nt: TGTGCCAGCAGGGTGACAGGGGGCCTCTTGCCCCTCCACTTT
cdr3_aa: CASRVTGGLLPLHF

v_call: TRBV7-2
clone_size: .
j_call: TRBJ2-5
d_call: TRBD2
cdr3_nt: TGTGCCAGCAGCTTGAGCGGGACTAGCGAAGAGACCCAGTACTTC
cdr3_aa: CASSLSGTSEETQYF

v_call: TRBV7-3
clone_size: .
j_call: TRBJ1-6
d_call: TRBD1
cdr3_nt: TGTGCCAGCAGCTTAACTTCCGGGACAGGGGTATCACCCCTCCACTTT
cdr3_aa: CASSLTSGTGVSPLHF

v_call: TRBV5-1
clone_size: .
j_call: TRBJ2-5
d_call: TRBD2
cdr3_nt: TGCGCCAGCAGCTTGCCTAGCGGGGGCTTAGGGGAGACCCAGTACTTC
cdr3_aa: CASSLPSGGLGETQYF

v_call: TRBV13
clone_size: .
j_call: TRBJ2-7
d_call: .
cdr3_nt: TGTGCCAGCAGCTTAGGCCAGAGCGGGCAGCAGTACTTC
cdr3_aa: CASSLGQSGQQYF

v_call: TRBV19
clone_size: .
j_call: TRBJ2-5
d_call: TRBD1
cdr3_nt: TGTGCCAGTAGTATGGACAGGGGAAAGACCCAGTACTTC
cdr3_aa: CASSMDRGKTQYF

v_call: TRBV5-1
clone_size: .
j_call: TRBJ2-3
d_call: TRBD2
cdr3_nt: TGCGCCAGCAGCTCCGGGGGGGGCACAGATACGCAGTATTTT
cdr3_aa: CASSSGGGTDTQYF

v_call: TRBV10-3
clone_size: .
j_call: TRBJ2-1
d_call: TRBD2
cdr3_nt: TGTGCCATCAGAGCCGGGACTAGCGGATACAATGAGCAGTTCTTC
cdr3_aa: CAIRAGTSGYNEQFF

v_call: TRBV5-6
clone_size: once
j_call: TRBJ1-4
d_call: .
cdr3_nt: TGTGCCAGCAGCTTGGCCGCACAGCTGAATGAAAAACTGTTTTTT
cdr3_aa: CASSLAAQLNEKLFF

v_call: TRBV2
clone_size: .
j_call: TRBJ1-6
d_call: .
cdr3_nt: TGTGCCAGCAGACAGGCGACCTCCTATAATTCACCCCTCCACTTT
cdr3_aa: CASRQATSYNSPLHF

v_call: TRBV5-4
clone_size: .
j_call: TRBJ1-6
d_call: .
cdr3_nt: TGTGCCAGCAGCGAGGAGCTCAGCTTTAATTCACCCCTCCACTTT
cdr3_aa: CASSEELSFNSPLHF

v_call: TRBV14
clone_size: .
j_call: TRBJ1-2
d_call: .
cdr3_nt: TGTGCCAGCAACCCCGGAAGGGGCTATGGCTACACCTTC
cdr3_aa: CASNPGRGYGYTF

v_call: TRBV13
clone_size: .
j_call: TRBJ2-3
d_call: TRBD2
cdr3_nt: TGTGCCAGCAGCTTAGGGGTTATAGCTAGCGGGGTAGGAAATACGCAGTATTTT
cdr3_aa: CASSLGVIASGVGNTQYF

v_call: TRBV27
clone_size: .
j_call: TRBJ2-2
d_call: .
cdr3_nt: TGTGCCAGCAGTTTTAGTCTAGCGACAGTGTTTTTAGGGGAGCTGTTTTTT
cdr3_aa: CASSFSLATVFLGELFF

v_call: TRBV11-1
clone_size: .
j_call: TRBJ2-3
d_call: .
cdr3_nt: TGTGCCAGCGAGGTGGGGCGGTTTAGCACAGATACGCAGTATTTT
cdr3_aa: CASEVGRFSTDTQYF

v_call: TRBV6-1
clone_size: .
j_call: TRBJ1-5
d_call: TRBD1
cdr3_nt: TGTGCCAGCAGTGAATCGTTGAACAGGGGGTATAGCAATCAGCCCCAGCATTTT
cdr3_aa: CASSESLNRGYSNQPQHF

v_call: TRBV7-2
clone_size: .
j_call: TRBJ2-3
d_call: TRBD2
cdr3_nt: TGTGCCAGCAGCTTAGTGTCTACCGGGGGGATCACAGATACGCAGTATTTT
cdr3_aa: CASSLVSTGGITDTQYF

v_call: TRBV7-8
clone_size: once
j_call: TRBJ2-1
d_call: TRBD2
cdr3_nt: TGTGCCAGCAGCTCGATGCGCGGGGGGGCGATTGAGCAGTTCTTC
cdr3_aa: CASSSMRGGAIEQFF

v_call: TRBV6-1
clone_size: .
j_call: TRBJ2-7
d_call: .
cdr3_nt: TGTGCCAGCGACAGGGAGGCCTACGAGCAGTACTTC
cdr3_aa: CASDREAYEQYF

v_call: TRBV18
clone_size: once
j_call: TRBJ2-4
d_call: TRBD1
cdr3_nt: TGTGCCAGCTCACCACGGGGACAGGGGGCCGATATAGCCAAAAACATTCAGTACTTC
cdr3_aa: CASSPRGQGADIAKNIQYF

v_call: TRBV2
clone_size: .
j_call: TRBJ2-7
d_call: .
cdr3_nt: TGTGCCAGCAGTGACAACCCAGGTTTCGAGCAGTACTTC
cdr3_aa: CASSDNPGFEQYF

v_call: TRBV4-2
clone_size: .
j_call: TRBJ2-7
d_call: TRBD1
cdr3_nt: TGTGCCAGCAGCGTACGGGCTCTAGGGGGCGGGTACGAGCAGTACTTC
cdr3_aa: CASSVRALGGGYEQYF

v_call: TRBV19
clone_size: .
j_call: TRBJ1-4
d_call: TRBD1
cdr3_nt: TGTGCCAGTAGTACCCCGCGACAGGGAGGAGAAAAACTGTTTTTT
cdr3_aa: CASSTPRQGGEKLFF

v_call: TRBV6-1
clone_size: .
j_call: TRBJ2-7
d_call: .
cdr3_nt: TGTGCCAGCAGTGAAGCGAGGCAGATCTACGAGCAGTACTTC
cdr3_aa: CASSEARQIYEQYF

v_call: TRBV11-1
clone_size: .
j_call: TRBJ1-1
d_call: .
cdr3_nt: TGTGCCAGCAGCCCTGGGAGGCTGAACACTGAAGCTTTCTTT
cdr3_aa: CASSPGRLNTEAFF

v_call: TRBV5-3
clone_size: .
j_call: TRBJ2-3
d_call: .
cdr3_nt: TGTGCCAGAAGCTTGGTCGGGGTCTGCACAGATACGCAGTATTTT
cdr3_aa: CARSLVGVCTDTQYF

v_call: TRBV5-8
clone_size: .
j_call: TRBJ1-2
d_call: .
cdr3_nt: TGTGCCAGCAGCTCGGGGACACCTTATAACTATGGCTACACCTTC
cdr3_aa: CASSSGTPYNYGYTF

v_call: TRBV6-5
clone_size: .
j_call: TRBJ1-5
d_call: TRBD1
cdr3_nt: TGTGCCAGCAAGGTTCAGGGGGCGAATCAGCCCCAGCATTTT
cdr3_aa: CASKVQGANQPQHF